This paragraph reports one T cell receptor (beta chain). The data were produced by immunoSEQ multiplex PCR, yet TCRdb's version contains in-frame clones alone and is incomplete. The table records about 130,000 clones, around 96% of them present only once. Resections removed during corrective heart surgery provided the thymus tissue used. This sample is part of a study of human thymus T cells. The sequence was obtained from a boy younger than two with a congenital heart defect but otherwise immunologically healthy. Sequencing used thymus tissue.

The CDR3 DNA sequence: TGTGCCAGCAGATCCGGACAGGGAACCTACGAGCAGTACTTC. Encoded protein: CASRSGQGTYEQYF. This chain connects TRBV5-5 to TRBJ2-7, with 8 nucleotides matching TRBD1. This CDR3 region has 14 residues. The V gene's germline CDR1 is SGHKS and CDR2 YYEKEE (reference sequence). The J segment lost 2 bases and the V segment lost 5 bases, leaving 6 bases of the junction unmatched.